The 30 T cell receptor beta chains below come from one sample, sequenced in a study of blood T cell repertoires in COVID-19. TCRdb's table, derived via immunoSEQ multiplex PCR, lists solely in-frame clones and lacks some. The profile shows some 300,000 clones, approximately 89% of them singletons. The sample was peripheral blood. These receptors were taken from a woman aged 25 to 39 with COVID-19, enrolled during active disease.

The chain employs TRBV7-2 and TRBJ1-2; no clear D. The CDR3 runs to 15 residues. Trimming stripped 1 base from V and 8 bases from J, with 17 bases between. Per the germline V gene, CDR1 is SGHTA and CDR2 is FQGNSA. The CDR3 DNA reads TGTGCCAGCAGCTTAGTTTCAGGCACCGGTTTAGGCTACACCTTC. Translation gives CASSLVSGTGLGYTF.

The CDR3 region is CASSEQVGNSPLHF. CDR3 bases: TGTGCCAGCAGCGAACAGGTGGGGAATTCACCCCTCCACTTT. The chain combines TRBV21-1 with TRBJ1-6; the table names TRBD1, a call not compared with the DNA. TRBV21-1 counts as a pseudogene. The CDR3 spans 14 residues.

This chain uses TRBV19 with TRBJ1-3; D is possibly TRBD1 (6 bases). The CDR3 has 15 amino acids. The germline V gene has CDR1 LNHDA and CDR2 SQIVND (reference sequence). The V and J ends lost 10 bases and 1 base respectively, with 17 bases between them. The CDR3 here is CATSIGGRSGNTIYF. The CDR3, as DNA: TGTGCCACATCTATAGGGGGAAGATCTGGAAACACCATATATTTT.

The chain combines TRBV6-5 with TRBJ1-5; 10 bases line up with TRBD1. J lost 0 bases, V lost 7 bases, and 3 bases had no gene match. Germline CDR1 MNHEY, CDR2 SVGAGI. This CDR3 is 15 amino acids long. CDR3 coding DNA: TGTGCCAGCACCAGGGACAGGGGTAGCAATCAGCCCCAGCATTTT. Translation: CASTRDRGSNQPQHF.

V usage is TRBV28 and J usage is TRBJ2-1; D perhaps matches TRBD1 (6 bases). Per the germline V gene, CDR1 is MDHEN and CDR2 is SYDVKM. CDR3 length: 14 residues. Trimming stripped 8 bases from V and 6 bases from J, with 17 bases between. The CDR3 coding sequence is TGTGCCAGCTTGAGAAGGACACAGGGCAATGAGCAGTTCTTC. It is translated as CASLRRTQGNEQFF. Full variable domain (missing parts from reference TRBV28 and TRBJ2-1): DVKVTQSSRYLVKRTGEKVFLECVQDMDHENMFWYRQDPGLGLRLIYFSYDVKMKEKGDIPEGYSVSREKKERFSLILESASTNQTSMYLCASLRRTQGNEQFFGPGTRLTVL.

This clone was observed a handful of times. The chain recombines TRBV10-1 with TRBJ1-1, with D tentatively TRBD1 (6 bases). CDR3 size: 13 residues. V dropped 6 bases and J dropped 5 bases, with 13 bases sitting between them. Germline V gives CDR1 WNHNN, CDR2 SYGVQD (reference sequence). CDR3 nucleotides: TGCGCCAGCAGGACAGCCCAGGGGACTGAAGCTTTCTTT. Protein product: CASRTAQGTEAFF.

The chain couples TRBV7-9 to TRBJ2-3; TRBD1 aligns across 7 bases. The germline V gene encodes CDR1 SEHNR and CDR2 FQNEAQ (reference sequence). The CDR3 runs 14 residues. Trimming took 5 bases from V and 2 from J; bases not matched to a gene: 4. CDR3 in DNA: TGTGCCAGCAGCCGAACAGGGGACACAGATACGCAGTATTTT. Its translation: CASSRTGDTDTQYF.

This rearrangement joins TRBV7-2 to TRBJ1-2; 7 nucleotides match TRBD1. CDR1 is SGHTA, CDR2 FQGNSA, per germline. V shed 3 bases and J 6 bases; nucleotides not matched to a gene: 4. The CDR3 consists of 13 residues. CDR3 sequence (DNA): TGTGCCAGCAGCTTTAGGGGGCCGGATGGCTACACCTTC. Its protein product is CASSFRGPDGYTF.

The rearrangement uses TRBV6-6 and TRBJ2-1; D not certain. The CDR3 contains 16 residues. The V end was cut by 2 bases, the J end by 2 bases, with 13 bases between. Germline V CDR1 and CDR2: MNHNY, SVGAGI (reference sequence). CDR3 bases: TGTGCCAGCAGTTACACGGCCCAACAGACCTACAATGAGCAGTTCTTC. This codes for CASSYTAQQTYNEQFF.

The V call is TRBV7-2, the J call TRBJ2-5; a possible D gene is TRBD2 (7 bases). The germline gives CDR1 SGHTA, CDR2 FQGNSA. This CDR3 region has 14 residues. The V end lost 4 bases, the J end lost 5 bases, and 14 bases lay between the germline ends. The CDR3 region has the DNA TGTGCCAGCAGCTATGCGGGGGCCGGGGAGACCCAGTACTTC. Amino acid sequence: CASSYAGAGETQYF. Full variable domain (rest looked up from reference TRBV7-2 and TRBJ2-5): GAGVSQSPSNKVTEKGKDVELRCDPISGHTALYWYRQSLGQGLEFLIYFQGNSAPDKSGLPSDRFSAERTGGSVSTLTIQRTQQEDSAVYLCASSYAGAGETQYFGPGTRLLVL.

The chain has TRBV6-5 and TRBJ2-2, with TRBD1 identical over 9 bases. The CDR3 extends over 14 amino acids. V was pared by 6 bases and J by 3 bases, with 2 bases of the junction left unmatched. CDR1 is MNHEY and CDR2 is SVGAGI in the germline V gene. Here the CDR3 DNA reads TGTGCCAGCAGACAGGGGGCCGACACCGGGGAGCTGTTTTTT. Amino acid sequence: CASRQGADTGELFF.

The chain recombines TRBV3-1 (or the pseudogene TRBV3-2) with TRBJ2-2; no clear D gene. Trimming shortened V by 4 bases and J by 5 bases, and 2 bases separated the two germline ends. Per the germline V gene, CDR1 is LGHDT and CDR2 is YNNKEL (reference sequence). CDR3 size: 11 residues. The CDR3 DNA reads TGTGCCAGCAGCCTAACCGGGGAGCTGTTTTTT. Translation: CASSLTGELFF.

The CDR3 nucleotides read TGTGCCAGCAAGGCGAGGGAAGGAAGTTCACCCCTCCACTTT. Translated, it gives CASKAREGSSPLHF. The genes are TRBV2 and TRBJ1-6; D gene ambiguous. The length of the CDR3 is 14 residues. Trimming shortened V by 7 bases and J by 9 bases, and 16 bases separated the two germline ends. CDR1 is SNHLY and CDR2 is FYNNEI in the germline V gene.

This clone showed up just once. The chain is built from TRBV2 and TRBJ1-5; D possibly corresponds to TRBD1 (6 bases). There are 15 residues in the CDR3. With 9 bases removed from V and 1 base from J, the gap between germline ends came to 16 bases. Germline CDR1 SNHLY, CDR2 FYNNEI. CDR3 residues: CASGRGGLSNQPQHF. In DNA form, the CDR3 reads TGTGCCAGTGGAAGGGGGGGGCTAAGCAATCAGCCCCAGCATTTT.

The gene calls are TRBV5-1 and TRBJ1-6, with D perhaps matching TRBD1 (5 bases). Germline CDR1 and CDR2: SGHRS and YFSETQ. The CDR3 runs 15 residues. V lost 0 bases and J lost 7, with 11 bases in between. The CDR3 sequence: CASSLGRGRNSPLHF. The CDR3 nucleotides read TGCGCCAGCAGCTTGGGGAGGGGTAGGAATTCACCCCTCCACTTT. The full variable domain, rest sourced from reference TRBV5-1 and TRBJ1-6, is KAGVTQTPRYLIKTRGQQVTLSCSPISGHRSVSWYQQTPGQGLQFLFEYFSETQRNKGNFPGRFSGRQFSNSRSEMNVSTLELGDSALYLCASSLGRGRNSPLHFGNGTRLTVT.

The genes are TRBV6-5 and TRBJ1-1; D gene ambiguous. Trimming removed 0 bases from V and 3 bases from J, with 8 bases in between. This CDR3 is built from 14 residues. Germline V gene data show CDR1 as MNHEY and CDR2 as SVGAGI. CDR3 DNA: TGTGCCAGCAGTTACTCCCCAGACTACACTGAAGCTTTCTTT. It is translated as CASSYSPDYTEAFF.

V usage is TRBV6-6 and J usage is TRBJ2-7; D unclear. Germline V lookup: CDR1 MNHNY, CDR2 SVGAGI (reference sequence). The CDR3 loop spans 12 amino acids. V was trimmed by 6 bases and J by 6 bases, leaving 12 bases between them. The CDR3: CASSPSPGEQYF. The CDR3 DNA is TGTGCCAGCAGCCCCTCACCGGGCGAGCAGTACTTC.

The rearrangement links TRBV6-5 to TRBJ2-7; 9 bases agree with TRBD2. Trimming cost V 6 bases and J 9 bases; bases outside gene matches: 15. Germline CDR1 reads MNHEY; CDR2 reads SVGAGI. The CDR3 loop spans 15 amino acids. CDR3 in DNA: TGTGCCAGCAGAACCGAGAGCGGGGGGCCCTCCAGGCAGTACTTC. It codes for CASRTESGGPSRQYF.

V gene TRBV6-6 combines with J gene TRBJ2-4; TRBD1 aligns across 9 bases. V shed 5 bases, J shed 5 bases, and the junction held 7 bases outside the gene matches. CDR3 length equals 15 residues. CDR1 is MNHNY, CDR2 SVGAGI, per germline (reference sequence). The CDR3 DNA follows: TGTGCCAGCAGTAACAACAGGGGGCAGGAAAACATTCAGTACTTC. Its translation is CASSNNRGQENIQYF.

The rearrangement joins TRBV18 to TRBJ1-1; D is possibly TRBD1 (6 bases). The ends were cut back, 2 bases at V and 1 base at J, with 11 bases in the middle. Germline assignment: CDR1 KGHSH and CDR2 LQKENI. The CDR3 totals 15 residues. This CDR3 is CASSPLKGGNTEAFF. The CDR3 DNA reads TGTGCCAGCTCACCATTAAAAGGGGGGAACACTGAAGCTTTCTTT.

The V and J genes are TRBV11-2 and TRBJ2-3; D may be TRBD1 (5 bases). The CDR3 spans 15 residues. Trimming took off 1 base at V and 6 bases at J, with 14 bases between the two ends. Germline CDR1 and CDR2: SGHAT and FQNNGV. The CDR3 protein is CASSLVGRESDTQYF. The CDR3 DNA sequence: TGTGCCAGCAGCTTAGTGGGCAGGGAATCGGATACGCAGTATTTT.

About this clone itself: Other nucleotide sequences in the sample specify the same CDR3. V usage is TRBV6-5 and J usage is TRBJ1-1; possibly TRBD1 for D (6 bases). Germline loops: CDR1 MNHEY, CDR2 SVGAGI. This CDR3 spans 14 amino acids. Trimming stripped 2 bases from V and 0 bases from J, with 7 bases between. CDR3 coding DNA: TGTGCCAGCAGTTACCAGGGGTTGAACACTGAAGCTTTCTTT. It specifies CASSYQGLNTEAFF.

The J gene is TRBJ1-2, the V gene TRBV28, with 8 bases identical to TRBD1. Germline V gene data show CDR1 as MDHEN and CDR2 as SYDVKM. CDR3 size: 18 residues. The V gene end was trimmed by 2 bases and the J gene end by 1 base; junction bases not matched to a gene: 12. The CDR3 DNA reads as TGTGCCAGCAGTTTACCCTCTCTGACAGGGGTCCTTAACTATGGCTACACCTTC. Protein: CASSLPSLTGVLNYGYTF.

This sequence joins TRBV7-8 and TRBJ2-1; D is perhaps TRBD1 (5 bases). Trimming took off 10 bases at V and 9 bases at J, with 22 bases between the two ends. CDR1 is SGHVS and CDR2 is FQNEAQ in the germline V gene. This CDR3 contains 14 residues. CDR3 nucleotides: TGTGCCACCAAAATCAGGGTACTGGATCCTGAGCAGTTCTTC. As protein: CATKIRVLDPEQFF.

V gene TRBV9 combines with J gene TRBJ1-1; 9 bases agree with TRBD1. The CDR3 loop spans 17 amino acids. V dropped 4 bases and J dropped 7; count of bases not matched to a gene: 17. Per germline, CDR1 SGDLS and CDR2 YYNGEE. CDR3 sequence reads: CASSLSTGQGILNEAFF. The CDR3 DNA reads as TGTGCCAGCAGCCTTTCAACGGGACAGGGCATTCTAAATGAAGCTTTCTTT.

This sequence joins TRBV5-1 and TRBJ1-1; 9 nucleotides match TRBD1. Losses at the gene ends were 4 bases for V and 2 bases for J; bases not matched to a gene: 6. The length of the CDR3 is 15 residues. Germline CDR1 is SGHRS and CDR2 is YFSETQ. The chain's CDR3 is CASSLGQGSNTEAFF. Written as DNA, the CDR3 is TGCGCCAGCAGCCTGGGACAGGGATCCAACACTGAAGCTTTCTTT.

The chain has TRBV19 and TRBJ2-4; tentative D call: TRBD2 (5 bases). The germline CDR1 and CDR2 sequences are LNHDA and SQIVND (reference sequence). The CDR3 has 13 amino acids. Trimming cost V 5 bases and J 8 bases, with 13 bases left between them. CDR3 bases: TGTGCCAGTAGTCCCTGGCTAGCTGACATTCAGTACTTC. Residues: CASSPWLADIQYF.

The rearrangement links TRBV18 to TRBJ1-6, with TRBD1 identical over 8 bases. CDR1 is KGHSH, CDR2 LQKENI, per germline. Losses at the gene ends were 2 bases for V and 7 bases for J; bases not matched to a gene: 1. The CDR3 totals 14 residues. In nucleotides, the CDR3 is TGTGCCAGCTCACCAACAGGGGGGAATTCACCCCTCCACTTT. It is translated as CASSPTGGNSPLHF. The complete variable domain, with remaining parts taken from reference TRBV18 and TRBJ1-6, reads NAGVMQNPRHLVRRRGQEARLRCSPMKGHSHVYWYRQLPEEGLKFMVYLQKENIIDESGMPKERFSAEFPKEGPSILRIQQVVRGDSAAYFCASSPTGGNSPLHFGNGTRLTVT.

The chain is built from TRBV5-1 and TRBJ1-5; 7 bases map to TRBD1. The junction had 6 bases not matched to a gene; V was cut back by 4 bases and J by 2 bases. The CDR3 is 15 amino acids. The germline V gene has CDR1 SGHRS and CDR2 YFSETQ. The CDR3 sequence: CASSPGQVGNQPQHF. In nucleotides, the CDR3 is TGCGCCAGCAGCCCTGGACAGGTTGGCAATCAGCCCCAGCATTTT.

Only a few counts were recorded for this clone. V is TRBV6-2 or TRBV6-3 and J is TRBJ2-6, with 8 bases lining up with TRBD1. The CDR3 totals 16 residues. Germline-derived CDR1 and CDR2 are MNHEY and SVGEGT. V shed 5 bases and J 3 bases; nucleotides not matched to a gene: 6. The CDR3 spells CASSAHDRGGANVLTF. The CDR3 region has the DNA TGTGCCAGCAGTGCCCATGACAGGGGTGGGGCCAACGTCCTGACTTTC.